Listed here are 23 T cell receptor beta chains from one sample, sequenced in a study of blood T cell repertoires in COVID-19. TCRdb's table, derived via immunoSEQ multiplex PCR, lists solely in-frame clones and lacks some. The sample has about 140,000 clones, roughly 83% seen once. The sequencing input was PBMCs or T cells enriched from blood (not recorded which). These receptors all stem from a man between 65 and 85 years old who had been exposed to COVID-19.

The V call is TRBV7-2, the J call TRBJ1-1, with D possibly TRBD1 on 5 matching bases. Trimming left V 1 base short and J 9 bases short, with 12 bases between. The CDR3 length is 13 residues. Germline CDR1 is SGHTA and CDR2 is FQGNSA. The CDR3 bases are TGTGCCAGCAGCTTAGGGGGTCCAGGGAAAGCTTTCTTT. As protein: CASSLGGPGKAFF.

J is TRBJ1-6 and V is TRBV5-6; TRBD1 matches at 7 bases. CDR1 is SGHDT and CDR2 is YYEEEE in the germline V gene. The CDR3 loop spans 12 amino acids. V lost 4 bases to trimming and J lost 17 bases; unmatched junction nucleotides: 9. The chain's CDR3 is CASSLPGQKIHF. CDR3 coding DNA: TGTGCCAGCAGCCTACCGGGACAGAAGATCCACTTT.

The table lists this clone with a count of one. CDR3 coding DNA: TGTGCCAGCAGGAAGACAGGGGCTGGCTACACCTTC. Translated, it gives CASRKTGAGYTF. This chain uses TRBV7-9 with TRBJ1-2, with 8 bases lining up with TRBD1. Trimming at V came to 6 bases and at J to 7 bases, leaving 4 bases not matched to a gene. The germline V gene encodes CDR1 SEHNR and CDR2 FQNEAQ (reference sequence). This CDR3 comprises 12 residues. The complete variable domain, with remaining parts taken from reference TRBV7-9 and TRBJ1-2, reads DTGVSQNPRHKITKRGQNVTFRCDPISEHNRLYWYRQTLGQGPEFLTYFQNEAQLEKSRLLSDRFSAERPKGSFSTLEIQRTEQGDSAMYLCASRKTGAGYTFGSGTRLTVV.

The rearrangement joins TRBV7-2 to TRBJ2-7; weak D call: TRBD1 (6 bases). V was clipped by 1 base and J by 1 base, with 11 bases between them. CDR3 size: 15 residues. Germline V gene sequence: CDR1 SGHTA, CDR2 FQGNSA. The CDR3 is CASSLGGLGSYEQYF. As DNA, the CDR3 is TGTGCCAGCAGCTTAGGGGGGCTGGGTTCCTACGAGCAGTACTTC.

V gene TRBV15 combines with J gene TRBJ1-3; 7 bases are a match to TRBD1. This CDR3 has 17 residues. With 0 bases clipped from V and 0 bases from J, the junction kept 5 bases outside the gene matches. Looked up from germline, CDR1 is LNHNV and CDR2 is YYDKDF (reference sequence). The CDR3: CATSRDRGQLSGNTIYF. Here the CDR3 DNA reads TGTGCCACCAGCAGAGATCGGGGACAGCTCTCTGGAAACACCATATATTTT.

This clone showed up just once. An end of the junction does not agree with germline; a read error may underlie this. The V and J genes are TRBV20-1 and TRBJ1-2, with D uncertain. The V gene's germline CDR1 is DFQATT and CDR2 SNEGSKA (reference sequence). This CDR3 comprises 9 residues. Here the CDR3 DNA reads TGCAGTGCTAGAGGCTGGGCGCCCTTC. Encoded protein: CSARGWAPF.

This sequence joins TRBV19 and TRBJ2-1; 11 positions match TRBD1. The germline V gene has CDR1 LNHDA and CDR2 SQIVND (reference sequence). CDR3 size: 16 residues. V lost 4 bases to trimming and J lost 5 bases; unmatched junction nucleotides: 7. CDR3 protein: CASSNRDRGTHNEQFF. As DNA, the CDR3 is TGTGCCAGTAGTAATAGGGACAGGGGGACCCACAATGAGCAGTTCTTC.

V is TRBV2 and J is TRBJ1-3, with D unclear. V was shortened by 4 bases and J by 3 bases, with 13 bases between the two germline ends. The CDR3 consists of 15 residues. CDR1 and CDR2 (germline): SNHLY, FYNNEI. Here the CDR3 reads CASSAMAGIGNTIYF. The CDR3 DNA reads as TGTGCCAGCAGTGCTATGGCGGGGATTGGAAACACCATATATTTT.

This rearrangement joins TRBV5-1 to TRBJ1-2; 10 bases match TRBD1. Germline V gene sequence: CDR1 SGHRS, CDR2 YFSETQ. This CDR3 is built from 15 residues. V gave up 4 bases and J gave up 4 bases; unmatched junction bases: 7. CDR3 in amino acids: CASSPDRGRGYGYTF. The DNA of the CDR3 is TGCGCCAGCAGCCCCGACAGGGGGCGAGGCTATGGCTACACCTTC.

Written as DNA, the CDR3 is TGTGCCAGCAGCTCTCCGGGACAGGGGGCATCCTACGAGCAGTACTTC. Its translation: CASSSPGQGASYEQYF. The chain combines TRBV6-2 or TRBV6-3 with TRBJ2-7; 12 bases are shared with TRBD1. The V segment lost 6 bases and the J segment 1 base; nucleotides outside the gene matches: 7. In germline, CDR1 is MNHEY, CDR2 SVGEGT. The CDR3 runs 16 residues.

The genes are TRBV28 and TRBJ2-1; D ambiguous. V gave up 6 bases and J gave up 8 bases, with 20 bases separating them. CDR3 length: 15 amino acids. In germline, CDR1 is MDHEN, CDR2 SYDVKM. CDR3 in DNA: TGTGCCAGCAGACCACACGAACCCCAAGTCCATGAGCAGTTCTTC. Residues: CASRPHEPQVHEQFF.

Of note for this clone: Other DNA variants within this sample encode the same CDR3. V usage is TRBV18 and J usage is TRBJ1-6; weak D call: TRBD1 (5 bases). Germline assignment: CDR1 KGHSH and CDR2 LQKENI. The CDR3 runs to 14 residues. Trimming removed 3 bases at V and 7 bases at J, with 10 bases between. CDR3 sequence reads: CASSPTQGNSPLHF. CDR3 DNA sequence: TGTGCCAGCTCACCCACCCAGGGCAATTCACCCCTCCACTTT.

The chain is built from TRBV4-2 and TRBJ2-7, with 12 bases aligning to TRBD2. V lost 4 bases, J lost 3 bases, and 7 bases stayed unmatched. CDR3 size: 16 residues. Germline CDR1 reads LGHNA; CDR2 reads YNFKEQ. CDR3 sequence (DNA): TGTGCCAGCAGCCGCCAACTAGCGGGGGGCCTCTACGAGCAGTACTTC. Protein sequence: CASSRQLAGGLYEQYF.

This clone was observed a few times. This chain connects TRBV3-1 (or the pseudogene TRBV3-2) to TRBJ1-1, with D hard to call. Deletions cut 1 base from V and 11 bases from J, with 14 bases between. CDR3 size: 13 residues. CDR1 is LGHDT, CDR2 YNNKEL, per germline (reference sequence). The CDR3 nucleotides are TGTGCCAGCAGCCAAGGTCACCCCACCGGGGCTTTCTTT. Translating it yields CASSQGHPTGAFF.

This chain connects TRBV7-9 to TRBJ1-2; 10 bases align to TRBD1. Looked up from germline, CDR1 is SEHNR and CDR2 is FQNEAQ (reference sequence). The CDR3 runs to 16 residues. V was pared by 4 bases and J by 4 bases, with 9 bases of the junction left unmatched. CDR3 protein: CASSSPGTGAFYGYTF. CDR3 nucleotide sequence: TGTGCCAGCAGCTCCCCGGGGACAGGGGCCTTCTATGGCTACACCTTC.

The V gene is TRBV3-1 (or the pseudogene TRBV3-2), the J gene TRBJ2-2, with D unclear. V gave up 3 bases and J gave up 4 bases, with 9 bases separating them. There are 14 residues in the CDR3. Germline V gene lookup returns CDR1 LGHDT and CDR2 YNNKEL (reference sequence). CDR3 region: CASSHGSSTGELFF. The CDR3 DNA sequence: TGTGCCAGCAGCCACGGGTCCAGCACCGGGGAGCTGTTTTTT.

This chain links TRBV7-7 with TRBJ2-2; TRBD2 aligns across 8 bases. Germline trimming cut 2 bases from V and 6 bases from J; bases unmatched to any gene: 8. The germline V gene encodes CDR1 SSHAT and CDR2 FNYEAQ (reference sequence). This CDR3 comprises 16 residues. CDR3 sequence (DNA): TGTGCCAGCAGCTTAACCGGGACTAGTTCGGCCGGGGAGCTGTTTTTT. It codes for CASSLTGTSSAGELFF.

This chain connects TRBV3-1 (or the pseudogene TRBV3-2) to TRBJ2-5, with TRBD1 identical over 7 bases. CDR1 LGHDT and CDR2 YNNKEL come from the germline V gene (reference sequence). Trimming took 3 bases from V and 5 from J; bases not matched to a gene: 6. This CDR3 has 14 residues. The CDR3 here is CASSQGQRWETQYF. In DNA form, the CDR3 reads TGTGCCAGCAGCCAGGGACAGCGCTGGGAGACCCAGTACTTC.

In its sample, this clone was seen once. J is TRBJ2-7 and V is TRBV7-9, with 12 positions matching TRBD2. Unmatched junction bases numbered 5, after V lost 5 bases and J lost 6 bases. Per the germline V gene, CDR1 is SEHNR and CDR2 is FQNEAQ (reference sequence). This CDR3 region has 14 residues. The CDR3 DNA reads as TGTGCCAGCAGCCGGGGACTAGCGGGTGGCGAGCAGTACTTC. Residues: CASSRGLAGGEQYF.

The rearrangement links TRBV5-5 to TRBJ2-5; 12 bases match TRBD2. Germline CDR1 is SGHKS and CDR2 is YYEKEE (reference sequence). This CDR3 region has 16 residues. V was clipped by 1 base and J by 2 bases; unmatched bases: 3. In DNA, the CDR3 is TGTGCCAGCAGCTTGACCACTAGCGGGGGGCAAGAGACCCAGTACTTC. Residues: CASSLTTSGGQETQYF.

This clone was found a few times. This rearrangement joins TRBV7-3 to TRBJ2-3; D may be TRBD1 (5 bases). CDR1 and CDR2 from the germline V gene are SGHTA and FQGTGA. The CDR3 is made up of 13 amino acids. The ends were cut back, 1 base at V and 5 bases at J, with 7 bases in the middle. This CDR3 reads CASSLIQGDTQYF. CDR3 bases: TGTGCCAGCAGCTTAATCCAGGGAGATACGCAGTATTTT.

This chain uses TRBV4-3 with TRBJ2-3; TRBD2 matches 11 bases. V was pared by 0 bases and J by 2 bases, with 4 bases of the junction left unmatched. Germline loops: CDR1 LGHNA, CDR2 YSLEER. This CDR3 spans 17 amino acids. The DNA of the CDR3 is TGCGCCAGCAGCCAAGATCGACTAGCGGGGTTCACAGATACGCAGTATTTT. This encodes CASSQDRLAGFTDTQYF.

V is TRBV11-2 and J is TRBJ1-1; no reliable D call. The CDR3 runs to 16 residues. V was cut by 4 bases and J by 0 bases, with 15 bases left in between. Per the germline V gene, CDR1 is SGHAT and CDR2 is FQNNGV. The CDR3 DNA reads TGTGCCAGCAGCTATCTCGGCAGCGCGATGAACACTGAAGCTTTCTTT. It yields the protein CASSYLGSAMNTEAFF.